One sample yielded the 11 T cell receptor beta chains listed below, sequenced in a study of long-term antiretroviral therapy in people with HIV. A v3.0 immunoSEQ assay was performed at survey level. TCRdb keeps only in-frame clones here, not all; method: immunoSEQ multiplex PCR. The sample records almost 20,000 clones, less than 85% being singletons. This specimen was unsorted PBMCs, taken 0.2 years after starting antiretroviral therapy. The receptor source for this set is a woman in her 40s with HIV.

The rearrangement joins TRBV11-3 to TRBJ2-1; TRBD2 aligns across 12 bases. The germline V gene has CDR1 SGHNT and CDR2 YENEEA. With V trimmed by 0 bases and J by 7 bases, 10 bases remained unmatched. CDR3 length: 18 residues. This chain's CDR3 is CASSLEVASGGAQNEQFF. DNA for the CDR3: TGTGCCAGCAGCTTAGAGGTGGCTAGCGGGGGGGCCCAAAATGAGCAGTTCTTC.

The rearrangement joins TRBV19 to TRBJ2-1; D might be TRBD1 (5 bases). With 1 base removed from V and 0 bases from J, the gap between germline ends came to 7 bases. Germline values: CDR1 LNHDA, CDR2 SQIVND (reference sequence). CDR3 length equals 15 residues. CDR3 residues: CASSIATGSYNEQFF. The CDR3 region has the DNA TGTGCCAGTAGTATAGCTACAGGCTCCTACAATGAGCAGTTCTTC. Filled out from reference TRBV19 and TRBJ2-1, the complete variable domain reads DGGITQSPKYLFRKEGQNVTLSCEQNLNHDAMYWYRQDPGQGLRLIYYSQIVNDFQKGDIAEGYSVSREKKESFPLTVTSAQKNPTAFYLCASSIATGSYNEQFFGPGTRLTVL.

This clone turned up a few times. The chain recombines TRBV2 with TRBJ2-7; D possibly corresponds to TRBD2 (5 bases). The germline V gene encodes CDR1 SNHLY and CDR2 FYNNEI. V lost 3 bases and J lost 5, with 11 bases in between. This CDR3 contains 13 residues. The CDR3 DNA sequence: TGTGCCAGCAGTGACGGGGATTCCCACGAGCAGTACTTC. This encodes CASSDGDSHEQYF.

The chain employs TRBV7-9 and TRBJ2-7, with D possibly TRBD2 on 5 matching bases. Trimming left V 3 bases short and J 1 base short, with 13 bases between. The CDR3 runs 15 residues. CDR1 is SEHNR and CDR2 is FQNEAQ in the germline V gene (reference sequence). For the CDR3, the DNA is TGTGCCAGCAGCTTGAGGGTCGACGGATCCTACGAGCAGTACTTC. The encoded protein is CASSLRVDGSYEQYF.

The gene calls are TRBV19 and TRBJ1-4, with D perhaps matching TRBD1 (6 bases). V dropped 7 bases and J dropped 4 bases, with 10 bases sitting between them. The CDR3 covers 13 residues. Germline-derived CDR1 and CDR2 are LNHDA and SQIVND (reference sequence). CDR3 region: CASTQQGNEKLFF. In DNA form, the CDR3 reads TGTGCCAGTACTCAACAGGGTAATGAAAAACTGTTTTTT. Combining the CDR3 with reference TRBV19 and TRBJ1-4 gives the whole variable domain DGGITQSPKYLFRKEGQNVTLSCEQNLNHDAMYWYRQDPGQGLRLIYYSQIVNDFQKGDIAEGYSVSREKKESFPLTVTSAQKNPTAFYLCASTQQGNEKLFFGSGTQLSVL.

The V gene is TRBV10-2, the J gene TRBJ1-5; no clear D. This CDR3 spans 13 amino acids. Germline V gene sequence: CDR1 WSHSY, CDR2 SAAADI. The ends were cut back, 2 bases at V and 5 bases at J, with 7 bases in the middle. CDR3 nucleotide sequence: TGCGCCAGCAGTGAGAGGCGTGATCAGCCCCAGCATTTT. This translates into CASSERRDQPQHF.

V usage is TRBV7-8 and J usage is TRBJ1-1, with D perhaps TRBD1 (5 bases). Germline V gives CDR1 SGHVS, CDR2 FQNEAQ. V was shortened by 5 bases and J by 1 base, with 8 bases between the two germline ends. The CDR3 is made up of 13 amino acids. The CDR3 DNA sequence: TGTGCCAGCAGCCAACAGGCGAACACTGAAGCTTTCTTT. Protein: CASSQQANTEAFF.

The chain joins TRBV7-9 to TRBJ1-1; possible D gene TRBD1, 6 bases. The germline CDR1 and CDR2 sequences are SEHNR and FQNEAQ (reference sequence). This CDR3 has 14 amino acids. Deletions cut 4 bases from V and 9 bases from J, with 18 bases between. The CDR3 is CASSSGTPIVKAFF. In DNA, the CDR3 is TGTGCCAGCAGCTCCGGGACACCCATTGTTAAAGCTTTCTTT.

The rearrangement links TRBV5-4 to TRBJ2-3; 13 positions agree with TRBD2. V lost 4 bases to trimming and J lost 5 bases; unmatched junction nucleotides: 4. This CDR3 comprises 15 residues. Germline V gene lookup returns CDR1 SGHNT and CDR2 YYREEE (reference sequence). The chain's CDR3 is CASSPGTSGKDTQYF. The CDR3 nucleotides are TGTGCCAGCAGCCCCGGGACTAGCGGGAAAGATACGCAGTATTTT.

This chain links TRBV29-1 with TRBJ1-2, with no clear D. Germline assignment: CDR1 SQVTM and CDR2 ANQGSEA. The V gene lost 3 bases and the J gene lost 7 bases, with 12 bases spanning the gap. The CDR3 has 12 amino acids. The CDR3 DNA reads as TGCAGCGTTGACGGTCCAGTAAGTGGCTACACCTTC. Translating it yields CSVDGPVSGYTF.

The J gene is TRBJ1-3, the V gene TRBV5-4; possible D gene TRBD1, 5 bases. Trimming pared 4 bases from V and 0 bases from J, leaving 11 bases between. CDR3 length: 15 amino acids. The germline V gene has CDR1 SGHNT and CDR2 YYREEE (reference sequence). The CDR3 here is CASSPGGSSGNTIYF. CDR3 coding DNA: TGTGCCAGCAGCCCTGGGGGAAGCTCTGGAAACACCATATATTTT.